Sequencing of this TCR beta chain was carried out in a study of vaccination and CD4 T cells after COVID-19. The CDR3 runs to 13 residues. The V gene's germline CDR1 is LNHDA and CDR2 SQIVND (reference sequence). Trimming left V 9 bases short and J 5 bases short, with 14 bases between. As to treatment: roughly 10-day PBMC culture with coronavirus spike peptide pools or control peptides (ViraFEST assay). Positive PCR tests dated from March to December 2020, predating US Alpha, Beta and Delta variants. The Oncomine TCR Beta short-read assay was what sequenced the DNA obtained from cultured CD4+ T cells. In TCRdb, the PCR reads were re-called with MiXCR into one record per CDR3 protein. Of about 8,000 distinct CDR3 sequences listed, about 54% are singletons. As for this clonotype: Antigen unknown.

This sequence joins TRBV19 and TRBJ2-1; possibly TRBD1 for D (6 bases). This sequence was found in a human donor who had recovered from COVID-19. Sequencing input: CD4+ T cells from blood, cultured in vitro. The CDR3, as DNA: TGTGCCAGCCGTACACAGGGAAACAATGAGCAGTTCTTC. Encoded protein: CASRTQGNNEQFF.